These T cell receptor beta chains were read from a single sample in a study of blood T cell repertoires in COVID-19. The data were produced by immunoSEQ multiplex PCR, yet TCRdb's version contains in-frame clones alone and is incomplete. This sample yields about 170,000 clones, of which around 90% are seen a single time; 20% to 30% belongs to the top ten. The sample comprised peripheral blood. These receptors originate from a man aged 60 to 69 with acute or convalescent COVID-19. Both conserved end residues are part of each CDR3. D genes are given only for firm matches. Clone size appears in some rows only: once, few, many, or a class for an expanded clone.

TRBV2	NA	NA	TRBJ1-1	TGTGCCAGCAGTGTGAGGTTCGGGGGGATGAACACTGAAGCTTTCTTT	CASSVRFGGMNTEAFF
TRBV7-3	TRBD1	NA	TRBJ2-3	TGTGCCAGCAGCCGGGACAGGGAGGGTACAGATACGCAGTATTTT	CASSRDREGTDTQYF
TRBV24-1	NA	NA	TRBJ2-7	TGTGCCACCAGTGATTCAGTCAGCTCCTACGAGCAGTACTTC	CATSDSVSSYEQYF
TRBV10-3	TRBD1	NA	TRBJ2-7	TGTGCCACTTCAGACAGGGGGCGGTACGAGCAGTACTTC	CATSDRGRYEQYF
TRBV6-1	NA	once	TRBJ1-1	TGTGCCAGCAGCCCGGCGGGTCGGACTGAAGCTTTCTTT	CASSPAGRTEAFF
TRBV30	TRBD2	NA	TRBJ2-5	TGTGCCTGGAGTGCTTCGGGACTAGCGTCAGAGACCCAGTACTTC	CAWSASGLASETQYF
TRBV28	TRBD1	NA	TRBJ1-5	TGTGCCAGCAAGACAGGGAATCTGGGCCAGCATTTT	CASKTGNLGQHF
TRBV6-5	NA	NA	TRBJ2-7	TGTGCCAGCAGGGGCGGGTCCTACGAGCAGTACTTC	CASRGGSYEQYF
TRBV9	TRBD2	NA	TRBJ2-1	TGTGCCAGCAGCCCACAGGGACTAGCGGGTTACAATGAGCAGTTCTTC	CASSPQGLAGYNEQFF
TRBV24-1	TRBD2	NA	TRBJ2-5	TGTGCCACCAGGAGTAGCGGGGAGGATGTAGGGGAGACCCAGTACTTC	CATRSSGEDVGETQYF
TRBV27	TRBD2	NA	TRBJ2-5	TGTGCCAGCAGGCGTCTAGCGGGAGGGAGAGAGACCCAGTACTTC	CASRRLAGGRETQYF
TRBV7-8	TRBD1	NA	TRBJ2-5	TGTGCCAGCAGCTTGGACAGGCAAGAGACCCAGTACTTC	CASSLDRQETQYF
TRBV5-1	TRBD1	NA	TRBJ1-2	TGCGCCAGCAGCCCTGGGGGGACAGGGGTATTTTATGGCTACACCTTC	CASSPGGTGVFYGYTF
TRBV11-3	NA	NA	TRBJ1-2	TGTGCCAGCAGCTTAGCAGGGGCGGCTAACTATGGCTACACCTTC	CASSLAGAANYGYTF
TRBV3-1/TRBV3-2	TRBD1	NA	TRBJ2-7	TGTGCCAGCAGCCAAGATCTCGACAGGGGACCGGGCTACGAGCAGTACTTC	CASSQDLDRGPGYEQYF
TRBV3-1/TRBV3-2	NA	NA	TRBJ2-2	TGTGCCAGCAGCGAAGCCAAGGGAGAAACAATGACCGGGGAGCTGTTTTTT	CASSEAKGETMTGELFF
TRBV6-2/TRBV6-3	NA	NA	TRBJ2-3	TGTGCCAGCAGTAGCTTCGAGGCCACGGATACGCAGTATTTT	CASSSFEATDTQYF
TRBV19	NA	NA	TRBJ1-3	TGTGCCACCTCCGGCAGGGTTGGAAACACCATATATTTT	CATSGRVGNTIYF
TRBV10-3	TRBD2	NA	TRBJ2-3	TGTGCCATCAGTACCCCCCCGGGACTAGCGGGAGGGCGGTGGGATACGCAGTATTTT	CAISTPPGLAGGRWDTQYF
TRBV5-4	TRBD1	NA	TRBJ1-2	TGTGCCAGCAGCTGGGGGACAGGGCCGGGCTATGGCTACACCTTC	CASSWGTGPGYGYTF
TRBV24-1	TRBD1	once	TRBJ2-1	TGTGCCACCAGTGATTCCCAGGGGGCTAAGGAGTTCTTC	CATSDSQGAKEFF
TRBV24-1	TRBD1	NA	TRBJ2-2	TGTGCCACCAGTGACCCCGGGACAGGGAACACCGGGGAGCTGTTTTTT	CATSDPGTGNTGELFF
TRBV30	TRBD1	NA	TRBJ2-7	TGTGCCTGGAGCTGGACCGGGACAGGGGCCTACGAGCAGTACTTC	CAWSWTGTGAYEQYF
TRBV5-4	TRBD2	NA	TRBJ2-7	TGTGCCAGCAGCTTGTCGGTCGGCGGGAGACCCTACGAGCAGTACTTC	CASSLSVGGRPYEQYF
TRBV29-1	NA	NA	TRBJ1-2	TGCAGCGTTGAGGAGGGATCCTATGGCTACACCTTC	CSVEEGSYGYTF